The 18 T cell receptor beta chains listed next were all sequenced from one sample in a study of early T cells in non-severe SARS-CoV-2 infection. TCRdb called the 5' RACE reads again in MiXCR, with one record for every CDR3 protein. The sample lists tens of thousands of distinct CDR3 sequences, over 9.5% seen once, with about 7.1% in the top ten. Specimen: whole blood, collected at baseline. The receptors were sampled from an adult who was a healthcare worker with PCR-confirmed SARS-CoV-2 infection or an uninfected control (not recorded which).

Many counts were recorded for this clonotype. This chain connects TRBV18 to TRBJ1-6; a possible D gene is TRBD1 (5 bases). V lost 6 bases and J lost 7, with 13 bases in between. Per germline, CDR1 KGHSH and CDR2 LQKENI. The CDR3 covers 14 residues. In nucleotides, the CDR3 is TGTGCCAGCTCGTCTTTCGGGGCCAATTCACCCCTCCACTTT. Translation gives CASSSFGANSPLHF.

This clonotype was seen at least ten times. The gene calls are TRBV20-1 and TRBJ2-1; maybe TRBD2 (6 bases). Trimming left V 1 base short and J 4 bases short, with 11 bases between. Germline loops: CDR1 DFQATT, CDR2 SNEGSKA (reference sequence). The CDR3 extends over 14 amino acids. The CDR3 loop reads CSARAGDLYNEQFF. For the CDR3, the DNA is TGCAGTGCTAGAGCGGGGGACCTATACAATGAGCAGTTCTTC.

This clonotype has a count of ten or more. The rearrangement links TRBV29-1 to TRBJ2-1; D unclear. Germline loops: CDR1 SQVTM, CDR2 ANQGSEA. CDR3 length: 14 residues. The V gene lost 7 bases and the J gene lost 0 bases, with 13 bases spanning the gap. The CDR3 DNA reads TGCAGCGCCGTCAACGTGAGCTCCTACAATGAGCAGTTCTTC. Translated: CSAVNVSSYNEQFF.

This clonotype was counted between two and nine times. J is TRBJ1-5 and V is TRBV6-2 or TRBV6-3; D gene ambiguous. Germline CDR1 is MNHEY and CDR2 is SVGEGT. V was pared by 4 bases and J by 0 bases, with 10 bases between. The CDR3 is 15 amino acids. In DNA form, the CDR3 reads TGTGCCAGCAGTTGGGGAGGTAATAGCAATCAGCCCCAGCATTTT. Translated, it gives CASSWGGNSNQPQHF.

This clonotype was seen many times. The chain links TRBV29-1 to TRBJ2-3; 9 bases match TRBD1. This CDR3 contains 18 residues. CDR1 and CDR2 (germline): SQVTM, ANQGSEA. V lost 6 bases, J lost 2 bases, and 18 bases stayed unmatched. The CDR3 DNA follows: TGCAGCGTGAGCCGGGGACAGGGCCAGACCCTGAACACAGATACGCAGTATTTT. Encoded protein: CSVSRGQGQTLNTDTQYF.

V usage is TRBV7-2 and J usage is TRBJ1-2, with TRBD1 matching 8 bases. Trimming at V came to 3 bases and at J to 6 bases, leaving 6 bases not matched to a gene. This CDR3 is 14 amino acids long. Germline CDR1 and CDR2: SGHTA and FQGNSA. In nucleotides, the CDR3 is TGTGCCAGCAGCTTTCAGGGGGCAACGAATGGCTACACCTTC. It yields the protein CASSFQGATNGYTF.

Only a few counts were recorded for this clonotype. The chain combines TRBV11-2 with TRBJ2-4; 8 bases line up with TRBD1. Germline V CDR1 and CDR2: SGHAT, FQNNGV. The CDR3 is made up of 16 amino acids. Losses at the gene ends were 5 bases for V and 0 bases for J; bases not matched to a gene: 6. In nucleotides, the CDR3 is TGTGCCAGCAGCCCCCAGGGGGCCGTAGCCAAAAACATTCAGTACTTC. This encodes CASSPQGAVAKNIQYF.

The gene calls are TRBV4-2 and TRBJ2-7; D unclear. Trimming took off 0 bases at V and 0 bases at J, with 12 bases between the two ends. The CDR3 sequence is 16 residues long. From germline, CDR1 is LGHNA and CDR2 YNFKEQ. In nucleotides, the CDR3 is TGTGCCAGCAGCCAAGATCGAGCCCTTGCCTCCTACGAGCAGTACTTC. Protein sequence: CASSQDRALASYEQYF.

Only a few counts were recorded for this clonotype. The V call is TRBV20-1, the J call TRBJ1-2; 8 bases match TRBD1. The CDR3 covers 14 residues. V shed 2 bases, J shed 4 bases, and the junction held 6 bases outside the gene matches. The V gene's germline CDR1 is DFQATT and CDR2 SNEGSKA (reference sequence). CDR3 DNA sequence: TGCAGTGCTAGACAGGGGGCTAATGGCTATGGCTACACCTTC. Amino acids: CSARQGANGYGYTF.

This clonotype has more than one count but fewer than ten. The gene calls are TRBV3-1 and TRBJ1-2; no firm D call. CDR1 is LGHDT and CDR2 is YNNKEL in the germline V gene (reference sequence). The CDR3 has 15 amino acids. With 4 bases removed from V and 3 bases from J, the gap between germline ends came to 15 bases. CDR3 coding DNA: TGTGCCAGCAGCCCTTCCCGACACCCCTACTATGGCTACACCTTC. Translating gives CASSPSRHPYYGYTF. Using reference TRBV3-1 and TRBJ1-2 for the parts outside the CDR3, the full variable domain is DTAVSQTPKYLVTQMGNDKSIKCEQNLGHDTMYWYKQDSKKFLKIMFSYNNKELIINETVPNRFSPKSPDKAHLNLHINSLELGDSAVYFCASSPSRHPYYGYTFGSGTRLTVV.

There are a few counts of this clonotype. The rearrangement uses TRBV30 and TRBJ2-3, with 7 nucleotides matching TRBD2. The J segment lost 5 bases and the V segment lost 0 bases, leaving 5 bases of the junction unmatched. The germline gives CDR1 GTSNPN, CDR2 SVGIG (reference sequence). The CDR3 has 14 residues. Here the CDR3 reads CAWSVGRGIDTQYF. CDR3 DNA sequence: TGTGCCTGGAGTGTAGGGCGGGGGATAGATACGCAGTATTTT.

In this sample, this clonotype turned up a few times. The chain uses TRBV25-1 and TRBJ2-3; D remains ambiguous. The CDR3 sequence is 14 residues long. Trimming removed 3 bases from V and 8 bases from J, with 15 bases in between. Germline CDR1 MGHDK, CDR2 SYGVNS. CDR3 sequence: CASSDDRSFPTQYF. CDR3 nucleotides: TGTGCCAGCAGTGACGATAGATCCTTCCCTACGCAGTATTTT. Based on the CDR3 plus reference TRBV25-1 and TRBJ2-3, the full variable domain is EADIYQTPRYLVIGTGKKITLECSQTMGHDKMYWYQQDPGMELHLIHYSYGVNSTEKGDLSSESTVSRIRTEHFPLTLESARPSHTSQYLCASSDDRSFPTQYFGPGTRLTVL.

The chain is built from TRBV5-5 and TRBJ1-1; TRBD1 agrees at 7 bases. CDR3 length: 15 residues. The germline V gene encodes CDR1 SGHKS and CDR2 YYEKEE (reference sequence). V lost 5 bases to trimming and J lost 4 bases; unmatched junction nucleotides: 11. CDR3 in DNA: TGTGCCAGCAGGTTCTGGAAGGCAGGGGGCACTGAAGCTTTCTTT. Its protein product is CASRFWKAGGTEAFF.

The table lists this clonotype with many counts. V gene TRBV29-1 combines with J gene TRBJ2-3, with 9 bases matching TRBD2. CDR3 length: 13 residues. J gave up 4 bases and V 3 bases, and 2 bases lay outside the gene matches. The germline CDR1 and CDR2 sequences are SQVTM and ANQGSEA. CDR3 amino acids: CSVDVAGADTQYF. The DNA for the CDR3 is TGCAGCGTTGATGTAGCGGGGGCAGATACGCAGTATTTT.

This clonotype occurred many times. The CDR3 region is CASRSRDRLGVGELFF. The CDR3 nucleotides read TGTGCCAGCAGGAGCCGGGACCGACTCGGAGTCGGGGAGCTGTTTTTT. This chain joins TRBV6-1 and TRBJ2-2; tentatively, D is TRBD1 or TRBD2 (5 bases each). The CDR3 sequence is 16 residues long. Germline CDR1 reads MNHNS; CDR2 reads SASEGT. The V end lost 6 bases, the J end lost 7 bases, and 21 bases lay between the germline ends.

The V gene is TRBV2, the J gene TRBJ2-7; D gene uncertain. Trimming left V 6 bases short and J 9 bases short, with 12 bases between. The CDR3 is 11 amino acids. Germline V gene lookup returns CDR1 SNHLY and CDR2 FYNNEI. The CDR3 DNA sequence: TGTGCCAGCAGGCACCTCCTTGGGCAGTACTTC. Residues: CASRHLLGQYF.

This clonotype was counted ten times or more. The chain has TRBV11-3 and TRBJ1-3, with D unresolved. Germline V gene data show CDR1 as SGHNT and CDR2 as YENEEA. V dropped 4 bases and J dropped 2 bases, with 3 bases sitting between them. There are 12 residues in the CDR3. CDR3 protein: CASSSAGNTIYF. In DNA, the CDR3 is TGTGCCAGCAGCTCAGCTGGAAACACCATATATTTT.

The rearrangement joins TRBV11-2 to TRBJ2-7, with D uncertain. Germline CDR1 reads SGHAT; CDR2 reads FQNNGV. Between the trimmed V and J ends, which lost 1 base and 4 bases, there was a span of 8 bases. This CDR3 spans 13 amino acids. The CDR3 spells CASSLGPGYEQYF. The CDR3 DNA follows: TGTGCCAGCAGCTTAGGGCCGGGTTACGAGCAGTACTTC.